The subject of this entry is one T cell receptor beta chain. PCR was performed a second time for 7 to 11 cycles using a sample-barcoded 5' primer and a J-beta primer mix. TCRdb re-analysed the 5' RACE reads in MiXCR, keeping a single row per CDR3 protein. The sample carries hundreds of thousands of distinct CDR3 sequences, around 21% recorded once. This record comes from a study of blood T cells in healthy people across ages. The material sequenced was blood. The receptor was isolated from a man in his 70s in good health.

The CDR3 nucleotides are TGCAGCGTTGAATTGGCGGGTGGTCGTCACAATGAGCAGTTCTTC. Protein sequence: CSVELAGGRHNEQFF. The V call is TRBV29-1, the J call TRBJ2-5, with D maybe TRBD2 (5 bases). The J call may not be correct, given that the DNA end is closer to TRBJ2-1. Germline CDR1 reads SQVTM; CDR2 reads ANQGSEA. The CDR3 is 15 amino acids.